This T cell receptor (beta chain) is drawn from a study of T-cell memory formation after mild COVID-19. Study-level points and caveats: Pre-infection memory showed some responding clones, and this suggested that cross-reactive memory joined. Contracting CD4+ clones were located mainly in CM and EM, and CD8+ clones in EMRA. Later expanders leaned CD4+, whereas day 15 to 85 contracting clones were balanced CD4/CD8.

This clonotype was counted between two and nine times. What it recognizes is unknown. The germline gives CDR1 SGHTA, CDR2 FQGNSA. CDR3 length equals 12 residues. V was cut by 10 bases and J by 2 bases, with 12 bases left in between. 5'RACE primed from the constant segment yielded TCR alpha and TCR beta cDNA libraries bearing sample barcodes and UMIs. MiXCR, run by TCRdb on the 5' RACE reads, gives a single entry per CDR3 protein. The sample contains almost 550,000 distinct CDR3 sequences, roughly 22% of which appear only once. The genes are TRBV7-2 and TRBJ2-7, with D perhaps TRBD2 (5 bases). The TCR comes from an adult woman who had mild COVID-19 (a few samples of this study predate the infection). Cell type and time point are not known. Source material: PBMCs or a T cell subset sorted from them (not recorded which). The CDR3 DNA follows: TGTGCCATCACCCTCGGGGCCTACGAGCAGTACTTC. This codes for CAITLGAYEQYF. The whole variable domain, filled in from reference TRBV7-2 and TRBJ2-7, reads GAGVSQSPSNKVTEKGKDVELRCDPISGHTALYWYRQSLGQGLEFLIYFQGNSAPDKSGLPSDRFSAERTGGSVSTLTIQRTQQEDSAVYLCAITLGAYEQYFGPGTRLTVT.